This entry is about one T cell receptor beta chain. The data stem from a study of shared clonotypes between healthy human individuals. Trimming at V came to 3 bases and at J to 2 bases, leaving 8 bases not matched to a gene. This CDR3 is 15 amino acids long. The germline CDR1 and CDR2 sequences are GTSNPN and SVGIG (reference sequence). Original processing notes: In the immunoSEQ data, sequences were junction-only and lacked quality scores, so filtering differed. Here immunoSEQ multiplex PCR was the method, and the copy in TCRdb shows in-frame clones only, minus some. V and J calls and clone size follow that table, whereas D and trimming were derived from the DNA. The sample consists of nearly 1,000,000 clones, 76% of them appearing once.

This TCR derives from a man aged 18 to 35 in good health. The sequenced sample consisted of memory CD4+ T cells sorted from blood. As to subset: CD45RA-negative fraction. The gene calls are TRBV30 and TRBJ2-7; the match to TRBD1 covers 9 bases. CDR3 amino acids: CAWSNSGTGPYEQYF. DNA for the CDR3: TGTGCCTGGAGCAATTCCGGGACAGGGCCCTACGAGCAGTACTTC.